The following is a T cell receptor (beta chain) sequence with its context. The CDR3 length is 17 residues. The germline gives CDR1 SGDLS, CDR2 YYNGEE. Trimming left V 3 bases short and J 0 bases short, with 16 bases between. The sample originates from a study of blood T cell repertoires in COVID-19. As for the study in general: Some COVID-19 samples were acute and others convalescent; all came from the United States, Italy and Spain. Sources were T cells, B-cell-depleted T cells, or PBMCs; the material itself was cDNA or gDNA.

Original analysis: Using reference gene primer amplification, nucleated cell counts were estimated. The repertoire was sequenced with immunoSEQ multiplex PCR; TCRdb's copy has only in-frame clones and lacks some. The V and J calls and clone size come from that table; D and trimming were worked out from the DNA. The table lists some 170,000 clones, over 80% of them singletons. The chain couples TRBV9 to TRBJ2-1; possibly TRBD1 for D (5 bases). Sequenced sample: peripheral blood. The source of this sequence is a woman between 65 and 79 years old with acute or convalescent COVID-19. The CDR3 here is CASSEAHRGGSYNEQFF. The CDR3 DNA follows: TGTGCCAGCAGCGAGGCCCATAGGGGCGGCTCCTACAATGAGCAGTTCTTC.